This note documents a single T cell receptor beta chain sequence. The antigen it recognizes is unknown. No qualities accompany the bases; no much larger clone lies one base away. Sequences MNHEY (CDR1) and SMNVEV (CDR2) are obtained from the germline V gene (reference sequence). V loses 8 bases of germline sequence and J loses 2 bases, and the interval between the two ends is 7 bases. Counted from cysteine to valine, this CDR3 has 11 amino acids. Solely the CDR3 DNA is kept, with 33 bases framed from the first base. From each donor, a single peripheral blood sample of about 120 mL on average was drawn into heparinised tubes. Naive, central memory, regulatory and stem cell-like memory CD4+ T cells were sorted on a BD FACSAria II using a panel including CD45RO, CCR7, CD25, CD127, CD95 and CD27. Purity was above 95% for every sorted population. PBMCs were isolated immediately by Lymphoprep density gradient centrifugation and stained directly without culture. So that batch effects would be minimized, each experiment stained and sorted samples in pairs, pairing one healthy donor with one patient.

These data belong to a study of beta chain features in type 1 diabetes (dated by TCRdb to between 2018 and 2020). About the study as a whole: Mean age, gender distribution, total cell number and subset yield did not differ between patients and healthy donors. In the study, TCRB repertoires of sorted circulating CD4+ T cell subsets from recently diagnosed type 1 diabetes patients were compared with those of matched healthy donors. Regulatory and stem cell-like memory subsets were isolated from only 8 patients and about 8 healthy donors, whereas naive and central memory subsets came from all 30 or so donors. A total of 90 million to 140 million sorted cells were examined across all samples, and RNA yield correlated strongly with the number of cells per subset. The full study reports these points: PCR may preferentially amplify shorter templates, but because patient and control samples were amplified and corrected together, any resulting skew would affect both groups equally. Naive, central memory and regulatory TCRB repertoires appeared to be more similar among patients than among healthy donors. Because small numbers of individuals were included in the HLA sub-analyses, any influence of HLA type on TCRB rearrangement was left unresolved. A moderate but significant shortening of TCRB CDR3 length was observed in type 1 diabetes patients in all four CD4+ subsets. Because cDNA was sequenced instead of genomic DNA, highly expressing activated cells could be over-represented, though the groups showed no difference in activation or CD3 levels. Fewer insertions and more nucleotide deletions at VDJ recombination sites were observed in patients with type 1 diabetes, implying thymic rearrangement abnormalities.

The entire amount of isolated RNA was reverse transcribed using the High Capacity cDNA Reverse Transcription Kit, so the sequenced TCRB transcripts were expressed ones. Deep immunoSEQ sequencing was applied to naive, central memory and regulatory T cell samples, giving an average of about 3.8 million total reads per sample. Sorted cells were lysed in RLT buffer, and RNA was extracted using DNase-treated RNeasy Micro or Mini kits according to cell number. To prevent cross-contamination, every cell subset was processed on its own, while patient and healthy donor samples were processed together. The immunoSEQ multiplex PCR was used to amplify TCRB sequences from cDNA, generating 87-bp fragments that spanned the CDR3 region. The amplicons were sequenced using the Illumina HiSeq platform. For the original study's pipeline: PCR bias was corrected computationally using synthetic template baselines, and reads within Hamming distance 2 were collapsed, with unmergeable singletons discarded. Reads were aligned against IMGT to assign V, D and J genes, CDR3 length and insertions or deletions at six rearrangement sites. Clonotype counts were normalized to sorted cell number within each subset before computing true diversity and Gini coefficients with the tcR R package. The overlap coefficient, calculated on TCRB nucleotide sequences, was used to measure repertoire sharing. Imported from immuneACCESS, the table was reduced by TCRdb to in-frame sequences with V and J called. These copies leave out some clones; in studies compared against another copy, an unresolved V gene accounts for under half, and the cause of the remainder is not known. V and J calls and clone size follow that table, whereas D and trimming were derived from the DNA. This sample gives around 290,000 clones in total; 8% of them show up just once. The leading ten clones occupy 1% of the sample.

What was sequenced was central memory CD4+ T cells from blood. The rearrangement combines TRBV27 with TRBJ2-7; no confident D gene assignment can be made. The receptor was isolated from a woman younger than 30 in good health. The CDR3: CASGYTYEQYV. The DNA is TGTGCCAGCGGATACACCTACGAGCAGTACGTC.